A single sample gave rise to the 2 T cell receptor beta chains below, sequenced in a study of T cells in women clearing cervical HPV infection. Here immunoSEQ multiplex PCR was the method, and the copy in TCRdb shows in-frame clones only, minus some. The clone table shows some 30,000 clones, with the ten largest holding approximately 7.5%. Sequencing was carried out using blood buffy coat. Source of these receptors: a woman aged 18 to 75 with a cervical HPV16 infection that either progressed to CIN3+ or cleared (not recorded which).

Remarks on this clone: Read coverage stops 3 residues before the CDR3 terminus; the germline J gene supplies the remainder. V gene TRBV19 combines with J gene TRBJ2-3; possible D gene TRBD1, 6 bases. The CDR3 has 16 amino acids. Germline V CDR1 and CDR2: LNHDA, SQIVND (reference sequence). CDR3 DNA (partial): TGTGCCAGTAGACGCCTACCAGGGGAGAGGGGTCAGCCG. It specifies CASRRLPGERGQP. The complete CDR3 protein is CASRRLPGERGQPQYF.

Concerning this clone: The read halts 3 residues ahead of the CDR3 end, with the missing end drawn from the germline J gene. V gene TRBV11-2 combines with J gene TRBJ2-7; D not certain. The germline gives CDR1 SGHAT, CDR2 FQNNGV. This CDR3 has 13 residues. Trimming took off 6 bases at V and 0 bases at J, with 9 bases between the two ends. The CDR3 protein is CASRLPSSYEQYF. CDR3 DNA (partial): TGTGCCAGCAGACTACCGAGCTCCTACGAG.